The 27 T cell receptor beta chains in this list originate from one sample, sequenced in a study of regulatory T cells in long-lasting Graves disease. The time point denotes: persistent/refractory GD, antithyroid drugs over 5 years with positive TRAb. With RNA extracted from PBMCs as input, the TCR library was made. The authors built TCR beta libraries using iRepertoire HTBI primers and Arm-PCR of CDR3 regions. TCRdb reprocessed the multiplex PCR reads with MiXCR, giving one entry per CDR3 protein. The sample has over 350,000 distinct CDR3 sequences, about a fifth seen once. The source material was peripheral blood mononuclear cells (PBMCs), sampled when the disease was refractory, from a patient treated with antithyroid drugs. The receptors derive from a female donor with Graves disease.

Concerning this clonotype itself: This could be a read error, since a much larger clone is one nucleotide away. The chain couples TRBV30 to TRBJ1-2; the D is unclear. Trimming removed 2 bases from V and 4 bases from J, with 5 bases in between. This CDR3 is 11 amino acids long. CDR1 and CDR2 (germline): GTSNPN, SVGIG (reference sequence). The CDR3 coding sequence is TGTGCCTGGAGTATACTCTATGGCTACACCTTC. It codes for CAWSILYGYTF.

Points on this clonotype: One end of the junction fails to match germline, which may point to a read error. The gene calls are TRBV5-1 and TRBJ2-7; the D gene could be TRBD1 or TRBD2 (5 bases each). The CDR3 consists of 15 residues. From germline, CDR1 is SGHRS and CDR2 YFSETQ. CDR3 bases: TGTGCCAGCAGCCCCGAGGGACGCCTGGCCTACGAGCAGTACTTC. Its translation is CASSPEGRLAYEQYF.

This chain connects TRBV3-1 to TRBJ2-1; D might be TRBD2 (6 bases). This CDR3 comprises 12 residues. From germline, CDR1 is LGHDT and CDR2 YNNKEL (reference sequence). Deletions cut 3 bases from V and 10 bases from J, with 10 bases between. The CDR3 reads CASSHRGAEQFF. CDR3 DNA sequence: TGTGCCAGCAGCCACCGCGGGGCGGAGCAGTTCTTC.

This clonotype was counted only a few times. The V gene is TRBV7-9, the J gene TRBJ2-2; perhaps TRBD2 as D (5 bases). V was clipped by 2 bases and J by 1 base, with 14 bases between them. CDR3 length: 17 residues. Per germline, CDR1 SEHNR and CDR2 FQNEAQ (reference sequence). The CDR3: CASSLSGGGLNTGELFF. The CDR3 DNA sequence: TGTGCCAGCAGCTTAAGTGGAGGAGGACTGAACACCGGGGAGCTGTTTTTT.

This clonotype showed up just a few times. The chain is built from TRBV4-3 and TRBJ2-7, with TRBD2 as a possible D gene (7 bases). CDR1 and CDR2 (germline): LGHNA, YSLEER. V shed 1 base and J shed 3 bases, with 10 bases lying between them. CDR3 length: 14 amino acids. The CDR3 loop reads CASSQVRGGYEQYF. The DNA of the CDR3 is TGCGCCAGCAGCCAAGTTAGGGGGGGCTACGAGCAGTACTTC.

The V gene is TRBV30, the J gene TRBJ1-5, with TRBD1 matching 7 bases. V was pared by 4 bases and J by 2 bases, with 8 bases of the junction left unmatched. The CDR3 sequence is 15 residues long. Germline assignment: CDR1 GTSNPN and CDR2 SVGIG (reference sequence). The CDR3 region is CAWNTGDGGNQPQHF. The CDR3 nucleotides are TGTGCCTGGAATACAGGGGATGGGGGCAATCAGCCCCAGCATTTT.

About this clonotype itself: A read error may be the cause here, since a much bigger clone is one base away. Given the absence of the conserved phenylalanine or tryptophan at the CDR3 end, a read error is likely. The genes are TRBV6-4 and TRBJ2-7; a possible D gene is TRBD2 (6 bases). Germline V gene lookup returns CDR1 MRHNA and CDR2 SNTAGT. The V end was cut by 2 bases, the J end by 6 bases, with 14 bases between. The length of the CDR3 is 14 residues. The CDR3 nucleotides are TGTGCCAGCAGTGACCTGGTGGGTAGCGGCGAGCAGTACTCC. Its protein product is CASSDLVGSGEQYS.

This clonotype was seen only a few times. The gene calls are TRBV7-2 and TRBJ2-5; D is undetermined. In germline, CDR1 is SGHTA, CDR2 FQGNSA. The CDR3 totals 12 residues. Trimming left V 4 bases short and J 7 bases short, with 10 bases between. Here the CDR3 reads CASSSPDLTQYF. DNA for the CDR3: TGTGCCAGCAGCTCTCCCGATCTGACCCAGTACTTC. The full variable domain, its missing parts supplied by reference TRBV7-2 and TRBJ2-5, is GAGVSQSPSNKVTEKGKDVELRCDPISGHTALYWYRQSLGQGLEFLIYFQGNSAPDKSGLPSDRFSAERTGGSVSTLTIQRTQQEDSAVYLCASSSPDLTQYFGPGTRLLVL.

The chain joins TRBV2 to TRBJ2-7, with TRBD2 matching 13 bases. This CDR3 is 15 amino acids long. Germline lookup yields CDR1 SNHLY and CDR2 FYNNEI. The trim removed 7 bases at V and 5 bases at J, leaving 8 bases unmatched. CDR3 residues: CASKVGTSGIHEQYF. Written as DNA, the CDR3 is TGTGCCAGCAAGGTCGGGACTAGCGGGATCCACGAGCAGTACTTC.

On this clonotype itself: At one end the junction does not follow the germline gene, possibly because of a read error. This chain joins TRBV7-8 and TRBJ2-5, with D perhaps TRBD2 (7 bases). The CDR3 length is 19 residues. Germline V gene lookup returns CDR1 SGHVS and CDR2 FQNEAQ. The CDR3 bases are TGTGCCAGCAGCTTAGCCTACAGGGAACTAGCGAAACTCCAAGAGACCCGGTACTTC. Translated: CASSLAYRELAKLQETRYF.

The rearrangement links TRBV5-6 to TRBJ2-7; 8 bases map to TRBD2. This CDR3 is 15 amino acids long. Germline V CDR1 and CDR2: SGHDT, YYEEEE. After removal of 0 bases from V and 2 bases from J, the junction contained 4 bases not matched to a gene. In nucleotides, the CDR3 is TGTGCCAGCAGCTTGGTACTAGCGGAGACCTACGAGCAGTACTTC. Translating it yields CASSLVLAETYEQYF.

Ten or more counts support this clonotype. The J gene is TRBJ2-7, the V gene TRBV15, with 13 bases identical to TRBD2. This CDR3 is built from 17 residues. V trimming: 2 bases; J trimming: 6 bases; junction bases outside the gene matches: 10. Per germline, CDR1 LNHNV and CDR2 YYDKDF (reference sequence). CDR3 bases: TGTGCCACCAGCAGATTCCCCGGACTAGCGGGAGTGGTCGAGCAGTACTTC. This translates into CATSRFPGLAGVVEQYF.

The CDR3 loop reads CASSVGDVRERGTQYF. The CDR3 bases are TGTGCCAGCAGTGTGGGAGACGTAAGGGAGCGAGGGACCCAGTACTTC. V gene TRBV6-1 combines with J gene TRBJ2-5; weak D call: TRBD2 (5 bases). In germline, CDR1 is MNHNS, CDR2 SASEGT. The CDR3 covers 16 residues. The V end was cut by 4 bases, the J end by 7 bases, with 22 bases between.

The CDR3 DNA follows: TGTGCCGGTCCCGGGACGGATTTGTACGAGCAGTACTTC. Its protein is CAGPGTDLYEQYF. The chain couples TRBV19 to TRBJ2-7; D possibly uses TRBD1 or TRBD2 (5 bases each). The V and J ends lost 11 bases and 4 bases respectively, with 18 bases between them. Per germline, CDR1 LNHDA and CDR2 SQIVND (reference sequence). The CDR3 runs to 13 residues.

With regard to this clonotype: At one boundary the junction diverges from the germline segment, which might be a read error. V and J are TRBV6-1 and TRBJ1-5, with TRBD1 as a possible D gene (6 bases). This CDR3 contains 13 residues. CDR1 is MNHNS and CDR2 is SASEGT in the germline V gene. The CDR3 region is CASGETGIWPQHF. CDR3 coding DNA: TGTGCCAGCGGTGAAACAGGGATCTGGCCCCAGCATTTT.

Ten or more counts support this clonotype. J is TRBJ1-4 and V is TRBV28; D remains unclear. The CDR3 sequence is 15 residues long. Germline assignment: CDR1 MDHEN and CDR2 SYDVKM. The V gene lost 6 bases and the J gene lost 2 bases, with 13 bases spanning the gap. CDR3 region: CASRRGGVTNEKLFF. Here the CDR3 DNA reads TGTGCCAGCAGACGAGGCGGGGTCACTAATGAAAAACTGTTTTTT.

This clonotype was counted at least ten times. The chain carries TRBV28 and TRBJ2-4; D is unresolved. The ends were cut back, 7 bases at V and 1 base at J, with 14 bases in the middle. CDR3 length: 15 residues. CDR1 and CDR2 from the germline V gene are MDHEN and SYDVKM. The CDR3 nucleotides read TGTGCCAGCATAAAACGACTGGAGGCCAAAAACATTCAGTACTTC. This codes for CASIKRLEAKNIQYF.

Many counts were recorded for this clonotype. This chain connects TRBV18 to TRBJ1-1; no clear D gene. The CDR3 sequence is 13 residues long. CDR1 KGHSH and CDR2 LQKENI come from the germline V gene. Between the trimmed V and J ends, which lost 4 bases and 2 bases, there was a span of 8 bases. The CDR3 DNA reads as TGTGCCAGCTCACGAAAAGAAAACACTGAAGCTTTCTTT. This encodes CASSRKENTEAFF.

This clonotype was counted between two and nine times. The rearrangement links TRBV12-5 to TRBJ2-1; a weak D match, TRBD2 (6 bases). V was pared by 3 bases and J by 0 bases, with 18 bases between. CDR3 length equals 18 residues. In germline, CDR1 is LGHNT, CDR2 FRNRAP. The CDR3 region has the DNA TGTGCTAGTGGTTTCCAACCCCGGGAGAGGAGCTCCTACAATGAGCAGTTCTTC. This encodes CASGFQPRERSSYNEQFF.

This clonotype was detected ten times or more. The V and J genes are TRBV29-1 and TRBJ1-2; D gene unclear. The ends were cut back, 4 bases at V and 6 bases at J, with 12 bases in the middle. In germline, CDR1 is SQVTM, CDR2 ANQGSEA. This CDR3 is 12 amino acids long. Here the CDR3 DNA reads TGCAGCGTTGCGGCAGGAACTAATGGCTACACCTTC. Translated: CSVAAGTNGYTF.

This clonotype came up many times. The chain uses TRBV19 and TRBJ2-7, with 10 bases that match TRBD1. The germline gives CDR1 LNHDA, CDR2 SQIVND (reference sequence). This CDR3 spans 13 amino acids. V lost 9 bases and J lost 3; bases outside the gene matches: 5. DNA of the CDR3: TGTGCCAGCAGCCGGACAGGGGGCTACGAGCAGTACTTC. Encoded protein: CASSRTGGYEQYF.

In its sample, this clonotype was seen many times. V usage is TRBV7-6 and J usage is TRBJ2-5; D gene ambiguous. Germline V lookup: CDR1 SGHVS, CDR2 FNYEAQ. The CDR3 spans 12 residues. V lost 5 bases to trimming and J lost 2 bases, with 6 bases between them. CDR3 DNA sequence: TGTGCCAGCAGCGCCCGTCAAGAGACCCAGTACTTC. Protein: CASSARQETQYF.

This clonotype was observed a few times. V gene TRBV19 combines with J gene TRBJ2-5; perhaps TRBD1 as D (7 bases). Trimming took 7 bases from V and 0 from J, leaving 15 bases between them. Germline values: CDR1 LNHDA, CDR2 SQIVND (reference sequence). The CDR3 runs 15 residues. CDR3 loop: CASTQGGGHQETQYF. The CDR3 DNA sequence: TGTGCCAGTACTCAGGGGGGCGGCCACCAAGAGACCCAGTACTTC. The variable domain in full, with the rest retrieved from reference TRBV19 and TRBJ2-5, is DGGITQSPKYLFRKEGQNVTLSCEQNLNHDAMYWYRQDPGQGLRLIYYSQIVNDFQKGDIAEGYSVSREKKESFPLTVTSAQKNPTAFYLCASTQGGGHQETQYFGPGTRLLVL.

This chain connects TRBV19 to TRBJ1-1; TRBD1 might be the D (6 bases). Per germline, CDR1 LNHDA and CDR2 SQIVND (reference sequence). Trimming removed 2 bases at V and 0 bases at J, with 13 bases between. The CDR3 sequence is 16 residues long. Here the CDR3 DNA reads TGTGCCAGTAGTATAAACCCCCGGGACATGAACACTGAAGCTTTCTTT. It encodes CASSINPRDMNTEAFF.

This clonotype showed up just once. This CDR3 is missing its conserved last phenylalanine or tryptophan, likely due to a read error. DNA for the CDR3: TGTGCCAACAGCTTAGAACTTTTATACGAGCAGTACTCC. Its translation is CANSLELLYEQYS. The chain joins TRBV11-2 to TRBJ2-7; D is uncertain. There are 13 residues in the CDR3. CDR1 is SGHAT, CDR2 FQNNGV, per germline.

This clonotype has a count of ten or more. The J gene is TRBJ2-7, the V gene TRBV10-3; 9 bases line up with TRBD2. CDR3 length equals 17 residues. J was trimmed by 2 bases and V by 3 bases; bases with no gene match: 11. Per germline, CDR1 ENHRY and CDR2 SYGVKD. CDR3 DNA: TGTGCCATCAGTGATTCTAGCGGGAATCGGGCAACCTACGAGCAGTACTTC. Protein: CAISDSSGNRATYEQYF.

In its sample, this clonotype was seen a few times. This chain links TRBV25-1 with TRBJ2-7; D remains unclear. This CDR3 has 13 amino acids. V was clipped by 2 bases and J by 2 bases, with 7 bases between them. Germline V lookup: CDR1 MGHDK, CDR2 SYGVNS. This CDR3 reads CASSERATYEQYF. In DNA, the CDR3 is TGTGCCAGCAGTGAACGGGCCACCTACGAGCAGTACTTC.